The rows below give T cell receptor beta chains drawn from one sample of a study of cytomegalovirus exposure and HLA in healthy donors. Only in-frame clones appear in the TCRdb table, and some are missing; sequencing was by immunoSEQ multiplex PCR. The sample lists 45,000 to 55,000 clones, around 81% occurring once. The sample was PBMCs. The receptors come from a man aged 25-45 years in good health and CMV-seropositive. CDR3s include the opening cysteine and the closing phenylalanine or tryptophan. Part of the rows lack a size; the others show once, few, many or a class for expanded clones.

V: TRBV18
size: few
J: TRBJ1-1
CDR3: CASSPLQGEAFF

V: TRBV2
size: .
J: TRBJ1-1
CDR3: CASSWTVEAFF

V: TRBV29-1
size: .
J: TRBJ2-3
CDR3: CSEFGGITDTQYF

V: TRBV7-9
size: .
J: TRBJ2-5
CDR3: CASSTSGTSGGQRETQYF

V: TRBV9
size: .
J: TRBJ2-5
CDR3: CASSPIGVGVLGETQYF

V: TRBV18
size: .
J: TRBJ1-1
CDR3: CASSPIGTGHMNTEAFF

V: TRBV18
size: .
J: TRBJ2-6
CDR3: CASSRSGASSGANVLTF

V: TRBV18
size: .
J: TRBJ1-5
CDR3: CASSPSNSRGSNQPQHF

V: TRBV9
size: once
J: TRBJ2-3
CDR3: CASTRSGSTDTQYF

V: TRBV9
size: .
J: TRBJ1-1
CDR3: CASSVTGSTEAFF

V: TRBV11-2
size: .
J: TRBJ1-2
CDR3: CASSLTGGGGYTF

V: TRBV6-5
size: .
J: TRBJ2-1
CDR3: CASSYSTGGEFF

V: TRBV2
size: .
J: TRBJ2-3
CDR3: CASRRGGSTDTQYF

V: TRBV6-4
size: .
J: TRBJ2-1
CDR3: CASSDPPGQGSDEQFF

V: TRBV6-1
size: few
J: TRBJ1-1
CDR3: CASSEFDMNTEAFF

V: TRBV5-6
size: few
J: TRBJ1-5
CDR3: CASSRTGGRNQPQHF

V: TRBV19
size: .
J: TRBJ1-5
CDR3: CASSIRGRGLNQPQHF

V: TRBV5-8
size: .
J: TRBJ2-5
CDR3: CASSPGLAGGPSETQYF

V: TRBV5-4
size: .
J: TRBJ1-3
CDR3: CASSLAGGQIGGNTIYF

V: TRBV10-2
size: .
J: TRBJ1-6
CDR3: CASTEDRRDNSPLHF

V: TRBV4-1
size: .
J: TRBJ1-1
CDR3: CASSQGPRADNTEAFF

V: TRBV7-8
size: once
J: TRBJ1-2
CDR3: CASSSSAAANYGYTF

V: TRBV4-2
size: .
J: TRBJ1-3
CDR3: CASRSAGQGPGNTIYF

V: TRBV5-1
size: .
J: TRBJ2-7
CDR3: CASSFGGRGDYEQYF

V: TRBV25-1
size: .
J: TRBJ1-4
CDR3: CASSYLGGLFF

V: TRBV6-4
size: once
J: TRBJ2-3
CDR3: CASSDEAGGPDTQYF

V: TRBV5-1
size: .
J: TRBJ1-1
CDR3: CASSLSVTANTEAFF

V: TRBV5-5
size: .
J: TRBJ2-1
CDR3: CASSIGTSGGNEQFF

V: TRBV18
size: .
J: TRBJ2-5
CDR3: CASSAGGQRTQYF

V: TRBV7-9
size: few
J: TRBJ1-6
CDR3: CASSLVGQGNSPLHF

V: TRBV4-1
size: .
J: TRBJ2-7
CDR3: CASSHQGLAEPSHEQYF

V: TRBV27
size: once
J: TRBJ1-1
CDR3: CASSFRSGAEAFF

V: TRBV19
size: few
J: TRBJ1-2
CDR3: CASSTPGTGGSYGYTF

V: TRBV29-1
size: .
J: TRBJ2-7
CDR3: CSVGDRGAFGSYEQYF

V: TRBV19
size: .
J: TRBJ1-1
CDR3: CASRKSRQGNTEAFF

V: TRBV5-1
size: .
J: TRBJ2-7
CDR3: CASSQGTGSEQYF

V: TRBV4-2
size: .
J: TRBJ2-2
CDR3: CASSQSRGIGELFF

V: TRBV21-1
size: .
J: TRBJ1-5
CDR3: CASSKGGVEHDQPQHF

V: TRBV6-5
size: .
J: TRBJ1-1
CDR3: CASSLTHLNTEAFF

V: TRBV13
size: .
J: TRBJ1-4
CDR3: CASSGGTANEKLFF

V: TRBV30
size: .
J: TRBJ1-1
CDR3: CAGRQGAGVTEAFF

V: TRBV11-1
size: .
J: TRBJ1-1
CDR3: CASSSLLQNTEAFF

V: TRBV5-1
size: .
J: TRBJ2-2
CDR3: CASTYDRVGTGELFF

V: TRBV5-4
size: .
J: TRBJ2-2
CDR3: CASSLDRKYTGELFF

V: TRBV5-1
size: .
J: TRBJ2-4
CDR3: CASRQTGPTVQTLAKNIQYF

V: TRBV7-9
size: .
J: TRBJ1-3
CDR3: CASSLGGRWNTIYF

V: TRBV10-3
size: .
J: TRBJ1-4
CDR3: CATGDLQGSNEKLFF

V: TRBV5-4
size: few
J: TRBJ2-7
CDR3: CASSLRGQGDEQYF

V: TRBV6-1
size: large
J: TRBJ1-4
CDR3: CATTVQGLEKLFF

V: TRBV27
size: .
J: TRBJ2-5
CDR3: CASKPTAGGLETQYF

V: TRBV5-1
size: .
J: TRBJ1-3
CDR3: CASSLAPDRFGNTIYF

V: TRBV19
size: .
J: TRBJ2-7
CDR3: CASTPGGGPLYEQYF